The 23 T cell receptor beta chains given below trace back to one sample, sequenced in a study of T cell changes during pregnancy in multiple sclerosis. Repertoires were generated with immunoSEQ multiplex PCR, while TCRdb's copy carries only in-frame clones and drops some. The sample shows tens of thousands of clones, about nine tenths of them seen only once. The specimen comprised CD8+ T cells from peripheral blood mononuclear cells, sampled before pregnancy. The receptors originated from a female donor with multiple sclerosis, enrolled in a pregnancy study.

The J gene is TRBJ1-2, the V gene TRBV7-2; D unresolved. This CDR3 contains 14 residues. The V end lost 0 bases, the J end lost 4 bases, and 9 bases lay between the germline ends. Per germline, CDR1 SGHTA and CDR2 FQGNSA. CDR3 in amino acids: CASSLAGVFYGYTF. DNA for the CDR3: TGTGCCAGCAGCTTAGCCGGGGTTTTCTATGGCTACACCTTC.

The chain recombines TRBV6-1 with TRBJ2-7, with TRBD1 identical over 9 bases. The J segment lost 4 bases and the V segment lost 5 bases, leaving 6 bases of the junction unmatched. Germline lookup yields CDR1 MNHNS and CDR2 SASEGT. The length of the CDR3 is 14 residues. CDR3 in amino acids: CASSFRDRAYEQYF. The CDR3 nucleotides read TGTGCCAGCAGTTTTCGGGACAGGGCTTACGAGCAGTACTTC.

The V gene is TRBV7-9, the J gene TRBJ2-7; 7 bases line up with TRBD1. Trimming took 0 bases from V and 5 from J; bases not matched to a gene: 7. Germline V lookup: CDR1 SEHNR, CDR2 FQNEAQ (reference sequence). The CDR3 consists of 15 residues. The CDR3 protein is CASSLAMDRLDEQYF. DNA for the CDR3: TGTGCCAGCAGCTTAGCTATGGACAGGCTCGACGAGCAGTACTTC.

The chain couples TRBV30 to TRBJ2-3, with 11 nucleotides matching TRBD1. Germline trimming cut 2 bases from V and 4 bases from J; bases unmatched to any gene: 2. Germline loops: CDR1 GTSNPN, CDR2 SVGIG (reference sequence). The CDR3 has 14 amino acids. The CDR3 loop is CAWSPGQGADTQYF. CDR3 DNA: TGTGCCTGGAGTCCGGGACAGGGGGCAGATACGCAGTATTTT. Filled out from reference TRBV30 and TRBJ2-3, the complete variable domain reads SQTIHQWPATLVQPVGSPLSLECTVEGTSNPNLYWYRQAAGRGLQLLFYSVGIGQISSEVPQNLSASRPQDRQFILSSKKLLLSDSGFYLCAWSPGQGADTQYFGPGTRLTVL.

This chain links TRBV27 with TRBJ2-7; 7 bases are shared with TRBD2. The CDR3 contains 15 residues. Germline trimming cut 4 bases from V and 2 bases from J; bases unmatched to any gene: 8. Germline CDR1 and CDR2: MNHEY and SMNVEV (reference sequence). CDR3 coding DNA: TGTGCCAGCAGTTCCTTAGCGGGCCTTACCTACGAGCAGTACTTC. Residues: CASSSLAGLTYEQYF.

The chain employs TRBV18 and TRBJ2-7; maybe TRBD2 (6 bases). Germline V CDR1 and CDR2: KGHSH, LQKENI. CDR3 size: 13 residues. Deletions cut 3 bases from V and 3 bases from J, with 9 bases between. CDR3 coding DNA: TGTGCCAGCTCACCGGTAGCGGTCTACGAGCAGTACTTC. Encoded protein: CASSPVAVYEQYF. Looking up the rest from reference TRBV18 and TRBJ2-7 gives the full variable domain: NAGVMQNPRHLVRRRGQEARLRCSPMKGHSHVYWYRQLPEEGLKFMVYLQKENIIDESGMPKERFSAEFPKEGPSILRIQQVVRGDSAAYFCASSPVAVYEQYFGPGTRLTVT.

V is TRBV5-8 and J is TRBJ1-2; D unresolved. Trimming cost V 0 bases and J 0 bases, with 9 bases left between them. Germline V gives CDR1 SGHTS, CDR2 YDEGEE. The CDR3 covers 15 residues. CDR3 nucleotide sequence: TGTGCCAGCAGCTTGGTTCAGGCCGCTAACTATGGCTACACCTTC. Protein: CASSLVQAANYGYTF.

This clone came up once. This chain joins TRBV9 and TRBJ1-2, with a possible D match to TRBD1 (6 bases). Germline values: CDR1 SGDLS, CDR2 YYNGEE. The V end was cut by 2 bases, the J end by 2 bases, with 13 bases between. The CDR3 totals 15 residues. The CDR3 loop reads CASSVVPGHNYGYTF. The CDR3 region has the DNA TGTGCCAGCAGCGTCGTTCCGGGACACAACTATGGCTACACCTTC.

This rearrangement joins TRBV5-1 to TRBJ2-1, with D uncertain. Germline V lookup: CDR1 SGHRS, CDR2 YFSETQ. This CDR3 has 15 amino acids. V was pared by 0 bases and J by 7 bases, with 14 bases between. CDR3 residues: CASSLVVPAANEQFF. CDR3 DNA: TGCGCCAGCAGCTTGGTTGTCCCGGCGGCTAATGAGCAGTTCTTC.

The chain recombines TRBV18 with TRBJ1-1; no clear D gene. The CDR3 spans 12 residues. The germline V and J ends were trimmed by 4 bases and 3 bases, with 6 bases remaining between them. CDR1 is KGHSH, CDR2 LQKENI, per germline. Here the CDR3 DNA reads TGTGCCAGCTCACGACGGGACACTGAAGCTTTCTTT. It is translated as CASSRRDTEAFF.

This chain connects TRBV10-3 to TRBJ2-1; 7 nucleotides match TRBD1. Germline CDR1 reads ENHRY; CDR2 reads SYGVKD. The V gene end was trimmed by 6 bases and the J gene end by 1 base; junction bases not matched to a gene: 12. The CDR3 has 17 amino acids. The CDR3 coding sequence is TGTGCCATCAGGGAAGATCCGGGACAGCGATCCTACAATGAGCAGTTCTTC. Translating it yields CAIREDPGQRSYNEQFF.

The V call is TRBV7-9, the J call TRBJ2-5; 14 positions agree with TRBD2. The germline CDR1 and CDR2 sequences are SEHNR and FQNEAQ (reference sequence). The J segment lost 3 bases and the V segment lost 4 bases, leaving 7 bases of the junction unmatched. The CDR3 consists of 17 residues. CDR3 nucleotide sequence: TGTGCCAGCAGCTCCAGGCCGGGACTAGCGGGAGAAGAGACCCAGTACTTC. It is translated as CASSSRPGLAGEETQYF.

The CDR3 nucleotides read TGCGCCAGCAGCCAAGCGGGGTTCGGGAGGGGAGAGATGGGGATAACAAACACCATATATTTT. This sequence encodes CASSQAGFGRGEMGITNTIYF. The rearrangement links TRBV4-3 to TRBJ1-3, with D possibly matching TRBD1 (5 bases). Trimming took 1 base from V and 6 from J, leaving 31 bases between them. The CDR3 sequence is 21 residues long. CDR1 is LGHNA, CDR2 YSLEER, per germline.

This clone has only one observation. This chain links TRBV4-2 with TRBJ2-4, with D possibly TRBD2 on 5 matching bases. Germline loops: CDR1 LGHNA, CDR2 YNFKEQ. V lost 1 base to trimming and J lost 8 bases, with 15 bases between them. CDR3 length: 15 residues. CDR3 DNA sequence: TGTGCCAGCAGCCAAGGTTCGGGGATCGAGGACATTCAGTACTTC. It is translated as CASSQGSGIEDIQYF.

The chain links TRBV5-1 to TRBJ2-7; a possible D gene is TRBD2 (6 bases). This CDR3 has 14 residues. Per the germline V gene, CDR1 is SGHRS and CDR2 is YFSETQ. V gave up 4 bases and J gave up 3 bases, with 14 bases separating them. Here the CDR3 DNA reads TGCGCCAGCAGCATACCGGGACTCAACTACGAGCAGTACTTC. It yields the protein CASSIPGLNYEQYF.

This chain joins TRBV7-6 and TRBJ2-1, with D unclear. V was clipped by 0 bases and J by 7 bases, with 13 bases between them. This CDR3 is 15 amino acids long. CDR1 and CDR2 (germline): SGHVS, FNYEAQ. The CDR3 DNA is TGTGCCAGCAGCTTAGCGAAGTGGCCCACAAATGAGCAGTTCTTC. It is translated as CASSLAKWPTNEQFF. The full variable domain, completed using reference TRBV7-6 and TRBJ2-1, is GAGVSQSPRYKVTKRGQDVALRCDPISGHVSLYWYRQALGQGPEFLTYFNYEAQQDKSGLPNDRFSAERPEGSISTLTIQRTEQRDSAMYRCASSLAKWPTNEQFFGPGTRLTVL.

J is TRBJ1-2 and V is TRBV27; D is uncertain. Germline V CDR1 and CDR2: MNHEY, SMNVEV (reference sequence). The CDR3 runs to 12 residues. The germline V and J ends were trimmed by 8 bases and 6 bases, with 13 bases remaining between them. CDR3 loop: CASGLGGDGYTF. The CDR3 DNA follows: TGTGCCAGCGGCCTCGGAGGAGATGGCTACACCTTC.

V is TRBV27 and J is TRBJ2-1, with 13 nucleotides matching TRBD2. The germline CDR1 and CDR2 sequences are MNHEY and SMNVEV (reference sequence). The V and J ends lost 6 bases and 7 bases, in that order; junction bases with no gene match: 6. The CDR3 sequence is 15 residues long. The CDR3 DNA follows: TGTGCCAGCAGCAGGGGGACTAGCGGGGAAAATGAGCAGTTCTTC. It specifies CASSRGTSGENEQFF.

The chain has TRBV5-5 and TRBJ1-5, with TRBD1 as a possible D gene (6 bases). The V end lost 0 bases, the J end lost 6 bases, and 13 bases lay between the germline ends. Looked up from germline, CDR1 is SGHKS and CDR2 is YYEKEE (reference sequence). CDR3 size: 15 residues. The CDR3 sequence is CASSLGTGLGQPQHF. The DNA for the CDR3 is TGTGCCAGCAGCTTGGGCACAGGGTTAGGTCAGCCCCAGCATTTT.

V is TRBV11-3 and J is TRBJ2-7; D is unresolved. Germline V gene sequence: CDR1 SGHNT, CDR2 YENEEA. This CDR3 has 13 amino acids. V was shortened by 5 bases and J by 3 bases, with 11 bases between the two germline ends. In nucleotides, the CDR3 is TGTGCCAGCAGCGAGAACGGGTACTACGAGCAGTACTTC. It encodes CASSENGYYEQYF.

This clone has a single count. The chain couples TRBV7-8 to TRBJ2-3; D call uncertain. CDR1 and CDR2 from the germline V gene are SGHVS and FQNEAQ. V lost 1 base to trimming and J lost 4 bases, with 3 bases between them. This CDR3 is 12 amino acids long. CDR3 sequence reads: CASSLVADTQYF. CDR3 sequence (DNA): TGTGCCAGCAGCTTAGTAGCAGATACGCAGTATTTT.

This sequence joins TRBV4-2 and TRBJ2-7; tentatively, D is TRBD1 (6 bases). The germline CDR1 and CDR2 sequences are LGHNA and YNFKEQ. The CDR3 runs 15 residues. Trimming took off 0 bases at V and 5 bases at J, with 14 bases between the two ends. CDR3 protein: CASSQDRWQGNEQYF. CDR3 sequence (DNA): TGTGCCAGCAGCCAAGATAGATGGCAGGGGAACGAGCAGTACTTC.

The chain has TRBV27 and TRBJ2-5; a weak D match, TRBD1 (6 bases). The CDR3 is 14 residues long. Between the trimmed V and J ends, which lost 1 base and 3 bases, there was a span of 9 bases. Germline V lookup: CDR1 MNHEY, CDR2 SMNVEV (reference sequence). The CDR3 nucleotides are TGTGCCAGCAGTTTATATCCAGGGGAAGAGACCCAGTACTTC. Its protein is CASSLYPGEETQYF.